These 13 T cell receptor beta chains came from one sample sequenced in a study of T cells in Graves' hyperthyroidism and ophthalmopathy. From RNA transcripts, TCR beta CDR3 regions were amplified. The primer set for the first-round RT-PCR of the TCR CDR3 was HTBI. Via MiXCR, TCRdb re-called the multiplex PCR reads, giving one row per CDR3 protein. The sample shows 450,000 to 600,000 distinct CDR3 sequences, approximately 14% of them seen only once. The specimen was blood. The receptors were sampled from a woman in her 40s with Graves' hyperthyroidism.

The genes are TRBV5-1 and TRBJ1-1; no reliable D call. This CDR3 spans 13 amino acids. Trimming shortened V by 4 bases and J by 1 base, and 8 bases separated the two germline ends. Looked up from germline, CDR1 is SGHRS and CDR2 is YFSETQ. The CDR3 bases are TGCGCCAGCAGCAACCCCACGAACACTGAAGCTTTCTTT. This translates into CASSNPTNTEAFF.

This chain joins TRBV18 and TRBJ1-5, with D perhaps matching TRBD1 (6 bases). The V gene lost 4 bases and the J gene lost 4 bases, with 14 bases spanning the gap. Per germline, CDR1 KGHSH and CDR2 LQKENI. There are 15 residues in the CDR3. The CDR3 reads CASSLEKGVNQPQHF. CDR3 DNA sequence: TGTGCCAGCTCACTTGAAAAGGGGGTGAATCAGCCCCAGCATTTT.

At least ten counts were recorded for this clonotype. This chain links TRBV20-1 with TRBJ1-2; the match to TRBD1 covers 7 bases. Germline loops: CDR1 DFQATT, CDR2 SNEGSKA (reference sequence). This CDR3 contains 11 residues. V dropped 5 bases and J dropped 7; count of bases not matched to a gene: 4. Here the CDR3 DNA reads TGCAGTGCTGACCGACAGGGTGGCTACACCTTC. Protein product: CSADRQGGYTF.

This clonotype was observed at least ten times. This rearrangement joins TRBV28 to TRBJ2-1; D perhaps matches TRBD2 (6 bases). This CDR3 has 15 residues. The V end was cut by 4 bases, the J end by 4 bases, with 14 bases between. Germline-derived CDR1 and CDR2 are MDHEN and SYDVKM. The CDR3 loop reads CASSSTGERYNEQFF. In DNA, the CDR3 is TGTGCCAGCAGTTCGACGGGGGAGAGATACAATGAGCAGTTCTTC. Full variable domain (missing parts from reference TRBV28 and TRBJ2-1): DVKVTQSSRYLVKRTGEKVFLECVQDMDHENMFWYRQDPGLGLRLIYFSYDVKMKEKGDIPEGYSVSREKKERFSLILESASTNQTSMYLCASSSTGERYNEQFFGPGTRLTVL.

The CDR3 loop is CASSQDAAGVETQFF. The CDR3 DNA reads TGTGCCAGCAGCCAAGATGCGGCCGGGGTAGAGACCCAGTTCTTC. This chain uses TRBV4-2 with TRBJ2-5; possibly TRBD2 for D (5 bases). With the DNA end fitting TRBJ2-1 better, the J assignment may be wrong. The CDR3 spans 15 residues. From germline, CDR1 is LGHNA and CDR2 YNFKEQ.

This chain connects TRBV5-6 to TRBJ2-7, with D possibly being TRBD2 (6 bases). Between the trimmed V and J ends, which lost 2 bases and 6 bases, there was a span of 12 bases. The germline V gene has CDR1 SGHDT and CDR2 YYEEEE. CDR3 length equals 13 residues. CDR3 in amino acids: CASSLSSAREQYF. The CDR3 coding sequence is TGTGCCAGCAGCTTATCTAGCGCCCGCGAGCAGTACTTC.

In this sample, this clonotype turned up many times. The V call is TRBV28, the J call TRBJ2-3; D gene ambiguous. The germline CDR1 and CDR2 sequences are MDHEN and SYDVKM. The V gene lost 6 bases and the J gene lost 0 bases, with 4 bases spanning the gap. The CDR3 contains 12 residues. Written as DNA, the CDR3 is TGTGCCAGCAGGGCAAGCACAGATACGCAGTATTTT. It encodes CASRASTDTQYF.

This clonotype showed up many times. The chain employs TRBV28 and TRBJ2-1, with 13 positions matching TRBD2. The V gene's germline CDR1 is MDHEN and CDR2 SYDVKM. The CDR3 has 18 residues. V dropped 4 bases and J dropped 5; count of bases not matched to a gene: 11. CDR3 loop: CASSSLGTSGTWNNEQFF. The CDR3 DNA reads TGTGCCAGCAGTTCCCTGGGGACTAGCGGGACCTGGAACAATGAGCAGTTCTTC. The whole variable domain, remainder taken from reference TRBV28 and TRBJ2-1, is DVKVTQSSRYLVKRTGEKVFLECVQDMDHENMFWYRQDPGLGLRLIYFSYDVKMKEKGDIPEGYSVSREKKERFSLILESASTNQTSMYLCASSSLGTSGTWNNEQFFGPGTRLTVL.

This clonotype was detected many times. This chain connects TRBV19 to TRBJ1-1; D unresolved. V was pared by 3 bases and J by 4 bases, with 27 bases between. The CDR3 extends over 19 amino acids. Germline CDR1 is LNHDA and CDR2 is SQIVND (reference sequence). In DNA form, the CDR3 reads TGTGCCAGTAGTATCCGCGAGTTGTTAGTCCGGAGACAAGGCACTGAAGCTTTCTTT. It encodes CASSIRELLVRRQGTEAFF.

The rearrangement joins TRBV19 to TRBJ1-4; possible D gene TRBD1, 5 bases. The germline V gene has CDR1 LNHDA and CDR2 SQIVND (reference sequence). V shed 5 bases and J shed 8 bases, with 15 bases lying between them. The CDR3 is 14 residues long. In DNA, the CDR3 is TGTGCCAGTAGTTCCTCAGGGTCGCGAGAAAAACTGTTTTTT. Translation: CASSSSGSREKLFF.

This clonotype was detected ten times or more. The gene calls are TRBV27 and TRBJ2-1; D perhaps matches TRBD2 (7 bases). This CDR3 is built from 14 residues. Trimming left V 4 bases short and J 9 bases short, with 16 bases between. The germline CDR1 and CDR2 sequences are MNHEY and SMNVEV (reference sequence). The CDR3 protein is CASSSFGGRGEQFF. The CDR3 DNA reads TGTGCCAGCAGTTCCTTCGGGGGGCGAGGTGAGCAGTTCTTC.

In its sample, this clonotype was seen many times. The chain is built from TRBV15 and TRBJ2-2; 12 bases agree with TRBD2. Per germline, CDR1 LNHNV and CDR2 YYDKDF (reference sequence). CDR3 length equals 18 residues. Trimming took 1 base from V and 0 from J; bases not matched to a gene: 3. This chain's CDR3 is CATSRALAGGANTGELFF. DNA of the CDR3: TGTGCCACCAGCAGAGCCCTAGCGGGAGGGGCGAACACCGGGGAGCTGTTTTTT.

The J gene is TRBJ1-1, the V gene TRBV20-1; D gene unclear. The CDR3 length is 14 residues. The germline V and J ends were trimmed by 3 bases and 0 bases, with 11 bases remaining between them. CDR1 and CDR2 from the germline V gene are DFQATT and SNEGSKA (reference sequence). CDR3 region: CSARAAGMNTEAFF. The CDR3 region has the DNA TGCAGTGCTAGGGCCGCCGGCATGAACACTGAAGCTTTCTTT.